This T cell receptor (beta chain) was identified in a study of blood T cells in healthy people across ages. Alongside a J-beta primer mix, a sample-barcoded 5' primer served in a second PCR lasting about 6 to 12 cycles. From the 5' RACE reads, TCRdb called clonotypes with MiXCR, one entry per CDR3 protein. This sample has hundreds of thousands of distinct CDR3 sequences; roughly 34% occur once, and the top ten carry 10% to 15%. Notes on this clonotype: The antigen is not known.

Germline trimming cut 0 bases from V and 13 bases from J; bases unmatched to any gene: 22. Germline-derived CDR1 and CDR2 are SGHTA and FQGNSA. The CDR3 runs 19 residues. Study-wide results and caveats: It was not known whether donors were CMV positive (a possible confounder of expanded clonotype changes).

Donors ranged from about 6 to 95 years old and were healthy Caucasians in Russia. The sample comprised blood. The clonotype comes from a man aged 18 to 29 in good health. This sequence joins TRBV7-2 and TRBJ2-1; the match to TRBD1 covers 9 bases. The CDR3 DNA sequence: TGTGCCAGCAGCTTAGCGGTGTACTCTGGACAGGGGATTGGAGAGACCCAGTTCTTC. Residues: CASSLAVYSGQGIGETQFF.